This T cell receptor (beta chain) derives from a study of identical twins. Per the germline V gene, CDR1 is SEHNR and CDR2 is FQNEAQ (reference sequence). The CDR3 covers 11 residues. Deletions cut 7 bases from V and 8 bases from J, with 11 bases between. TCRdb independently ran MiXCR on the 5' RACE reads; one entry per CDR3 protein. Among hundreds of thousands of distinct CDR3 sequences listed, roughly 7% were seen once. Regarding the study as a whole: Because invariant MAIT and iNKT cells could be present, zero-insertion analyses could be partly confounded.

Concerning this clonotype: Its antigen remains unidentified.

The data also belong to a second study, concerning yellow fever vaccine responses in identical twins. That report adds: Twins reportedly showed a vaccine T cell response that seemed partly convergent and partly personalized.

The genes are TRBV7-9 and TRBJ1-2; D unresolved. What was sequenced was memory (CD45RO+) T cells sorted from blood. This receptor was obtained from a woman younger than 30 in good health. CDR3 coding DNA: TGTGCCAGCACCTCTAGGTGGGGCTACACCTTC. Translated, it gives CASTSRWGYTF.